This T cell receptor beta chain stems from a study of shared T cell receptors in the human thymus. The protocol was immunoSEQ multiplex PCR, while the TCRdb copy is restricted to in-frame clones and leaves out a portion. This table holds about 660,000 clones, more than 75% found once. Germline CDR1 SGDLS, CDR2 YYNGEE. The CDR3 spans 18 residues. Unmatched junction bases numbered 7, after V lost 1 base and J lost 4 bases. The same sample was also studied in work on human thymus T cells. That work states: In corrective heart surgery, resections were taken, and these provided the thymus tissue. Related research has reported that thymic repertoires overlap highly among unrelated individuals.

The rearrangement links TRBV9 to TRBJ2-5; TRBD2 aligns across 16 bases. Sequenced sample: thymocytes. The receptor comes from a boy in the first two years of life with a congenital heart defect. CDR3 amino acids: CASSVSGTSGRARETQYF. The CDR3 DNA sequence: TGTGCCAGCAGCGTATCCGGGACTAGCGGGAGGGCTCGAGAGACCCAGTACTTC.